This T cell receptor beta chain was found in a study of T cell repertoires in cytomegalovirus infection. Study-wide context: Public TCR beta signature analysis indicated the presence of both CMV infection and matching HLA type.

Turning to this clonotype: Its specificity is not known.

Broader study findings: The cumulative frequency of public TCR beta families distinguished individuals who carried CMV together with the relevant HLA. Dominating the ex vivo response were HLA-C-restricted CMV-specific TCR beta clonotypes.

V was cut by 1 base and J by 8 bases, with 11 bases left in between. CDR3 size: 14 residues. Per the germline V gene, CDR1 is SEHNR and CDR2 is FQNEAQ (reference sequence). TCRdb recomputed calls from the reads with MiXCR, one row per CDR3 protein. The sample holds roughly 250,000 distinct CDR3 sequences; roughly 23% are singletons and the top ten take about 20%. This rearrangement joins TRBV7-9 to TRBJ1-4, with D uncertain. This sequence was found in a human donor in good health (CMV status not recorded). Some clones in this sample may be carry-over from other donors' samples. Sequenced: CD8+ T cells from PBMCs. CDR3 in amino acids: CASSLVGVQEKLFF. As DNA, the CDR3 is TGTGCCAGCAGCTTAGTTGGGGTGCAAGAAAAACTGTTTTTT.